A selection of T cell receptor beta chains follows, all from one sample in a study of blood T cell repertoires in COVID-19. Generated by immunoSEQ multiplex PCR, the TCRdb table keeps only in-frame clones and is missing some. The table has about 290,000 clones, roughly 90% seen once. Material for sequencing was peripheral blood. These receptors were collected from a man aged 40-50 years with acute or convalescent COVID-19. CDR3s include the opening cysteine and the closing phenylalanine or tryptophan. A D gene is named only where the DNA matches it firmly. Where a row states a size, it is once, few, many or the class of an expanded clone; other rows omit it.

J | V | D | size | CDR3 | DNA
TRBJ1-1 | TRBV11-2 | - | - | CASSSLRVSGLNTEAFF | TGTGCCAGCAGCTCGTTAAGGGTGTCAGGGCTGAACACTGAAGCTTTCTTT
TRBJ2-3 | TRBV27 | TRBD2 | - | CASSYGGASIDTQYF | TGTGCCAGCAGTTACGGGGGGGCGAGTATAGATACGCAGTATTTT
TRBJ1-3 | TRBV15 | TRBD1 | - | CATSGGQGVNTIYF | TGTGCCACCAGCGGCGGACAGGGGGTGAACACCATATATTTT
TRBJ2-2 | TRBV4-2 | - | - | CASSQEKGAKTGELFF | TGTGCCAGCAGCCAAGAAAAAGGGGCTAAGACCGGGGAGCTGTTTTTT
TRBJ1-3 | TRBV5-1 | - | - | CASSLGSGEGGNTIYF | TGCGCCAGCAGCTTGGGTTCGGGGGAAGGTGGAAACACCATATATTTT
TRBJ1-1 | TRBV6-5 | - | - | CASSRKWVNTEAFF | TGTGCCAGCAGCAGGAAATGGGTGAACACTGAAGCTTTCTTT
TRBJ2-7 | TRBV7-9 | TRBD2 | - | CASSLTSGGNEQYF | TGTGCCAGCAGCTTAACTAGCGGGGGGAACGAGCAGTACTTC
TRBJ2-2 | TRBV11-3 | TRBD2 | - | CASSPYGTSEDQLFF | TGTGCCAGCAGTCCATACGGGACTAGTGAGGATCAGCTGTTTTTT
TRBJ1-5 | TRBV12-3/TRBV12-4 | - | - | CASSSINQPQHF | TGTGCCAGCAGTTCAATCAATCAGCCCCAGCATTTT
TRBJ1-3 | TRBV3-1/TRBV3-2 | - | - | CASSLTHGAGNTIYF | TGTGCCAGCAGCCTCACCCACGGAGCGGGAAACACCATATATTTT
TRBJ1-2 | TRBV2 | - | - | CASTPNYGYTF | TGTGCCAGCACTCCTAACTATGGCTACACCTTC
TRBJ2-3 | TRBV19 | - | - | CASIAASTDTQYF | TGTGCCAGTATAGCTGCTAGCACAGATACGCAGTATTTT
TRBJ2-5 | TRBV11-2 | - | - | CASSSQGATQETQYF | TGTGCCAGCAGCTCCCAAGGGGCGACCCAAGAGACCCAGTACTTC
TRBJ2-6 | TRBV14 | - | - | CASSQPGVFSGANVLTF | TGTGCCAGCAGCCAGCCAGGGGTTTTCTCTGGGGCCAACGTCCTGACTTTC
TRBJ1-5 | TRBV6-5 | - | - | CASSSHRGNQPQHF | TGTGCCAGCAGTTCCCACCGGGGGAATCAGCCCCAGCATTTT
TRBJ2-2 | TRBV7-3 | - | few | CASSLAYEQNTGELFF | TGTGCCAGCAGTCTCGCATACGAGCAGAACACCGGGGAGCTGTTTTTT
TRBJ1-6 | TRBV6-5 | - | - | CASRPPGTSRSPLHF | TGTGCCAGCAGACCCCCCGGGACATCCAGATCACCCCTCCACTTT
TRBJ1-2 | TRBV11-2 | - | - | CASSLDRGVGYGYTF | TGTGCCAGCAGCTTAGATAGGGGTGTAGGCTATGGCTACACCTTC
TRBJ1-1 | TRBV6-9 | TRBD1 | once | CASSYRTGNTEAFF | TGTGCCAGCAGTTATAGGACAGGCAACACTGAAGCTTTCTTT
TRBJ1-2 | TRBV2 | - | - | CASTYSTHSNGYTF | TGTGCCAGCACCTACAGCACGCATTCCAATGGCTACACCTTC
TRBJ2-1 | TRBV5-1 | - | - | CASSLTAGVNEQFF | TGCGCCAGCAGCTTGACGGCGGGCGTCAATGAGCAGTTCTTC
TRBJ1-2 | TRBV6-1 | - | - | CASSVGRGNANYGYTF | TGTGCCAGCAGTGTTGGCAGGGGCAACGCTAACTATGGCTACACCTTC
TRBJ1-1 | TRBV12-3/TRBV12-4 | - | few | CASSQQGNTEAFF | TGTGCCAGCAGTCAACAGGGAAACACTGAAGCTTTCTTT
TRBJ1-4 | TRBV10-3 | TRBD1 | - | CAISPRGQPNEKLFF | TGTGCCATCAGTCCTAGGGGGCAGCCTAATGAAAAACTGTTTTTT
TRBJ1-3 | TRBV6-5 | - | - | CASSKHQGNTIYF | TGTGCCAGCAGTAAACACCAGGGAAACACCATATATTTT
TRBJ1-1 | TRBV10-3 | - | - | CAIRFGGQDTEAFF | TGTGCCATCAGGTTCGGGGGGCAGGACACTGAAGCTTTCTTT
TRBJ2-1 | TRBV24-1 | TRBD2 | - | CATSDLFSGAYNEQFF | TGTGCCACCAGTGATTTGTTCAGCGGGGCATACAATGAGCAGTTCTTC
TRBJ1-1 | TRBV30 | - | - | CAWSTQKPMNTEAFF | TGTGCCTGGAGTACCCAGAAACCCATGAACACTGAAGCTTTCTTT
TRBJ2-6 | TRBV9 | - | - | CASTLGGSGANVLTF | TGTGCCAGCACTTTAGGGGGTTCTGGGGCCAACGTCCTGACTTTC
TRBJ1-1 | TRBV18 | - | - | CASSPKQGTTEAFF | TGTGCCAGCTCACCAAAGCAGGGAACCACTGAAGCTTTCTTT
TRBJ2-7 | TRBV30 | TRBD2 | - | CAWSRPGGFSYEQYF | TGTGCCTGGAGTCGTCCGGGGGGATTCTCCTACGAGCAGTACTTC
TRBJ1-1 | TRBV27 | TRBD1 | - | CASSMREGGMNTEAFF | TGTGCCAGCAGTATGAGGGAAGGGGGCATGAACACTGAAGCTTTCTTT
TRBJ1-6 | TRBV5-5 | - | - | CASSSDWSSYNSPLHF | TGTGCCAGCAGCTCAGACTGGAGCTCCTATAATTCACCCCTCCACTTT
TRBJ2-2 | TRBV7-6 | TRBD2 | - | CASSRSRTREGELFF | TGTGCCAGCAGCCGATCCCGGACTAGAGAGGGGGAGCTGTTTTTT
TRBJ2-1 | TRBV3-1/TRBV3-2 | TRBD2 | - | CASSEGLAIGEQFF | TGTGCCAGCAGCGAGGGACTAGCGATCGGTGAGCAGTTCTTC
TRBJ1-6 | TRBV6-5 | TRBD1 | - | CASSYQYRGSPLHF | TGTGCCAGCAGTTACCAGTACAGGGGGTCACCCCTCCACTTT
TRBJ2-7 | TRBV4-1 | - | - | CASSQEGTGSYEQYF | TGCGCCAGCAGCCAAGAGGGGACTGGCTCCTACGAGCAGTACTTC
TRBJ2-1 | TRBV5-1 | - | - | CASSLGGRFYNEQFF | TGCGCCAGCAGCTTGGGAGGGCGGTTTTACAATGAGCAGTTCTTC
TRBJ2-7 | TRBV5-6 | - | - | CASSLERTGAYEQYF | TGTGCCAGCAGCTTGGAACGGACGGGAGCCTACGAGCAGTACTTC
TRBJ2-2 | TRBV11-3 | TRBD2 | - | CASSSSLRGGTGELFF | TGTGCCAGCAGCTCAAGCCTCCGGGGGGGCACCGGGGAGCTGTTTTTT
TRBJ1-1 | TRBV10-1 | TRBD1 | - | CASSEAGGNTEAFF | TGCGCCAGCAGTGAGGCAGGGGGCAACACTGAAGCTTTCTTT
TRBJ1-1 | TRBV3-1/TRBV3-2 | TRBD1 | - | CASSQDTGGSNTEAFF | TGTGCCAGCAGCCAAGATACAGGGGGATCGAACACTGAAGCTTTCTTT
TRBJ1-6 | TRBV19 | - | - | CASSLGQTYNSPLHF | TGTGCCAGTAGTCTTGGACAGACTTATAATTCACCCCTCCACTTT
TRBJ1-2 | TRBV5-1 | TRBD1 | - | CASSLGQGGYGYTF | TGCGCCAGCAGCTTGGGACAGGGGGGTTATGGCTACACCTTC
TRBJ1-5 | TRBV6-5 | - | - | CASSFLEGNQPQHF | TGTGCCAGCAGCTTCCTCGAGGGCAATCAGCCCCAGCATTTT
TRBJ1-1 | TRBV6-1 | - | - | CASSEGSAGRGEAFF | TGTGCCAGCAGTGAGGGGTCGGCGGGCCGGGGTGAAGCTTTCTTT
TRBJ2-2 | TRBV3-1/TRBV3-2 | TRBD2 | few | CASSQDAGGPTGELFF | TGTGCCAGCAGCCAAGATGCGGGGGGGCCCACCGGGGAGCTGTTTTTT
TRBJ2-4 | TRBV25-1 | - | - | CASSEGWAGARDIQYF | TGTGCCAGCAGTGAAGGGTGGGCGGGGGCCCGGGACATTCAGTACTTC
TRBJ2-3 | TRBV11-2 | TRBD1 | - | CASSLGDRGTDTQYF | TGTGCCAGCAGCTTAGGGGACAGGGGCACAGATACGCAGTATTTT
TRBJ2-7 | TRBV27 | - | - | CASSFADRGSYEQYF | TGTGCCAGCAGTTTTGCGGACAGAGGCTCCTACGAGCAGTACTTC